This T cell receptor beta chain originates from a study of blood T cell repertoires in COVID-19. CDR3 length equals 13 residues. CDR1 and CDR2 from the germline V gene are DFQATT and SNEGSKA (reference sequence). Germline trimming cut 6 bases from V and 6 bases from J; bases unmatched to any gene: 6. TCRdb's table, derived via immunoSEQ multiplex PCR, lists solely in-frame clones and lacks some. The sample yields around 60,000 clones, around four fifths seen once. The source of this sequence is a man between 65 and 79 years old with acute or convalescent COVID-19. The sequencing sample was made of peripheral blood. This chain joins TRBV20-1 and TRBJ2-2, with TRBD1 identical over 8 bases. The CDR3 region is CSASQGAAGELFF. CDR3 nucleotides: TGCAGTGCGAGTCAGGGGGCCGCCGGGGAGCTGTTTTTT.